What follows are 9 T cell receptor beta chains derived from one specimen sequenced in a study of CD8+ T cells in alopecia areata. Treatment noted: oral pan-JAK inhibitor, 5-10 mg twice daily. It was cDNA, reverse transcribed from extracted RNA, that served as the sequencing template. Only in-frame clones appear in the TCRdb table, and some are missing; sequencing was by immunoSEQ multiplex PCR. The repertoire includes fewer than 250,000 clones, over 40% of them detected once, and 2% to 3% sits in the top ten. The sample here was CD4+ T cells sorted from blood, taken between weeks 36 and 40, from a patient treated with tofacitinib. The source is a human donor with alopecia areata.

The V call is TRBV27, the J call TRBJ1-1; D unresolved. V lost 5 bases and J 4 bases, leaving 11 bases between the germline ends. Germline CDR1 reads MNHEY; CDR2 reads SMNVEV (reference sequence). This CDR3 has 13 amino acids. The CDR3 loop reads CASSARAGTEAFF. CDR3 nucleotide sequence: TGTGCCAGCAGTGCGAGGGCAGGCACTGAAGCTTTCTTT.

CDR3 amino acids: CASSETRNQPQHF. CDR3 DNA sequence: TGTGCCAGCAGTGAGACACGCAATCAGCCCCAGCATTTT. V gene TRBV6-6 combines with J gene TRBJ1-5; no clear D gene. Germline V gene data show CDR1 as MNHNY and CDR2 as SVGAGI (reference sequence). With 5 bases removed from V and 2 bases from J, the gap between germline ends came to 7 bases. CDR3 length equals 13 residues.

This clone was picked up a small number of times. CDR3 nucleotide sequence: TGTGCCACCAGTACGAGTTTTGACTATGGCTACACCTTC. Amino acids: CATSTSFDYGYTF. This chain joins TRBV15 and TRBJ1-2; D unclear. Germline CDR1 is LNHNV and CDR2 is YYDKDF (reference sequence). V was shortened by 6 bases and J by 3 bases, with 11 bases between the two germline ends. The length of the CDR3 is 13 residues.

CDR3 DNA sequence: TGTGCCAGCAGGGATAACTATGGCTACACCTTC. Its protein product is CASRDNYGYTF. The V and J genes are TRBV28 and TRBJ1-2; D unresolved. V gave up 6 bases and J gave up 1 base, with 3 bases separating them. The CDR3 consists of 11 residues. Per germline, CDR1 MDHEN and CDR2 SYDVKM.

This clone has a count of ten or more. V usage is TRBV15 and J usage is TRBJ1-1; D is ambiguous. The CDR3 runs to 15 residues. The germline V gene encodes CDR1 LNHNV and CDR2 YYDKDF (reference sequence). Trimming pared 3 bases from V and 0 bases from J, leaving 11 bases between. CDR3 sequence reads: CATSRGDTMNTEAFF. CDR3 DNA sequence: TGTGCCACCAGCAGGGGCGATACGATGAACACTGAAGCTTTCTTT. The variable domain in full, with the rest retrieved from reference TRBV15 and TRBJ1-1, is DAMVIQNPRYQVTQFGKPVTLSCSQTLNHNVMYWYQQKSSQAPKLLFHYYDKDFNNEADTPDNFQSRRPNTSFCFLDIRSPGLGDTAMYLCATSRGDTMNTEAFFGQGTRLTVV.

The chain recombines TRBV27 with TRBJ1-1; D not resolved. Trimming shortened V by 4 bases and J by 10 bases, and 13 bases separated the two germline ends. CDR3 length: 12 residues. Germline V gene data show CDR1 as MNHEY and CDR2 as SMNVEV (reference sequence). This CDR3 is CASSSWTGRAFF. CDR3 in DNA: TGTGCCAGCAGTTCCTGGACCGGGCGAGCTTTCTTT.

V is TRBV7-2 and J is TRBJ2-3; D perhaps matches TRBD1 (7 bases). Per the germline V gene, CDR1 is SGHTA and CDR2 is FQGNSA. This CDR3 is 16 amino acids long. Trimming took 5 bases from V and 1 from J, leaving 16 bases between them. The CDR3 loop is CASSTGGGTRTDTQYF. The CDR3 coding sequence is TGTGCCAGCAGCACCGGAGGGGGCACTCGCACAGATACGCAGTATTTT.

This clone has just one count. The junction and the germline gene differ at one end; a read error may be behind it. V usage is TRBV7-2 and J usage is TRBJ2-7; D might be TRBD1 (5 bases). CDR1 and CDR2 from the germline V gene are SGHTA and FQGNSA. CDR3 length equals 14 residues. This CDR3 reads CASSQMDKPYEQYF. The DNA of the CDR3 is TGCGCCAGCAGCCAGATGGACAAACCCTACGAGCAGTACTTC. Based on the CDR3 plus reference TRBV7-2 and TRBJ2-7, the full variable domain is GAGVSQSPSNKVTEKGKDVELRCDPISGHTALYWYRQSLGQGLEFLIYFQGNSAPDKSGLPSDRFSAERTGGSVSTLTIQRTQQEDSAVYLCASSQMDKPYEQYFGPGTRLTVT.

There are a few counts of this clone. The chain recombines TRBV29-1 with TRBJ2-1; D is perhaps TRBD1 or TRBD2 (5 bases each). Germline CDR1 is SQVTM and CDR2 is ANQGSEA. With 7 bases removed from V and 10 bases from J, the gap between germline ends came to 14 bases. There are 11 residues in the CDR3. The DNA for the CDR3 is TGCAGCGCTGTAGGGACGTCGGAGCAGTTCTTC. Residues: CSAVGTSEQFF.